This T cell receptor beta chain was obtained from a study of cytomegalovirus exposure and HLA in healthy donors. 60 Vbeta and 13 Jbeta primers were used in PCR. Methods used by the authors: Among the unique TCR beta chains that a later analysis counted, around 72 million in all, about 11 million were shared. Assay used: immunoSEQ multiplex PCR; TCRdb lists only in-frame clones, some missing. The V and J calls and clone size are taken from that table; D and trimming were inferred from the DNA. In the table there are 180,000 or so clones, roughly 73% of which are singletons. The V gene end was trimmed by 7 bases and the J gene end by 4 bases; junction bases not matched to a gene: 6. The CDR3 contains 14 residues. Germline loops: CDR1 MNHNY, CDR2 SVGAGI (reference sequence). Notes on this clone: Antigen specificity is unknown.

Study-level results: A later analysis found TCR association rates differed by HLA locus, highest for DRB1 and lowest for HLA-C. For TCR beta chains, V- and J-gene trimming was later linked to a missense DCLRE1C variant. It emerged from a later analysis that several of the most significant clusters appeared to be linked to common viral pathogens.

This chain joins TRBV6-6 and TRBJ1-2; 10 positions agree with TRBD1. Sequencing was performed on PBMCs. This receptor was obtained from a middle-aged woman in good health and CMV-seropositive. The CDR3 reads CASTRTGGSYGYTF. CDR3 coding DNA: TGTGCCAGCACCCGGACAGGGGGAAGCTATGGCTACACCTTC.